This T cell receptor beta chain derives from a study of low-dose radiotherapy and immunotherapy resistance in tumors. Time point reported: before trial treatment. TRAV- and TRBV-specific primers, spanning alpha and beta chains, primed first-strand cDNA. A constant-region primer paired with the V-primer adapter amplified TCRs over approximately 19 PCR cycles. TCRdb processed the reads anew with MiXCR; each CDR3 protein has one entry. The sample has tens of thousands of distinct CDR3 sequences; less than 25% are singletons. Germline V gene data show CDR1 as LNHDA and CDR2 as SQIVND (reference sequence). The CDR3 has 13 residues. Trimming cost V 7 bases and J 10 bases; bases outside gene matches: 8. In its sample, this clonotype was seen many times.

The sequence came from a male donor with prostate cancer. This chain connects TRBV19 to TRBJ2-1; 9 bases agree with TRBD1. Sequenced material: PBMCs, taken before treatment. CDR3 bases: TGTGCCAGTATGGAGACAGGGGGTTGGGAGCAGTTCTTC. Translated, it gives CASMETGGWEQFF.